Below, one T cell receptor beta chain is given with its context. The sample is drawn from a study of shared clonotypes between healthy human individuals. In the study overall: Three CD4 naive, three CD4 memory, two CD8 naive and one CD8 memory plate were used per donor.

The table came from immunoSEQ multiplex PCR; TCRdb's copy has only in-frame clones and leaves some out. Counted here are about 980,000 clones, about 80% occurring once; the ten biggest clones make up about 1.5%. CDR3 length equals 16 residues. Germline V lookup: CDR1 SNHLY, CDR2 FYNNEI. Trimming left V 4 bases short and J 2 bases short, with 18 bases between. This TCR derives from a young man in good health. This chain uses TRBV2 with TRBJ2-7, with a tentative D call TRBD1 (6 bases). The sample taken for sequencing was memory CD4+ T cells sorted from blood. The subset is: CD45RA-negative fraction. The CDR3 sequence: CASSVWGQDTPYEQYF. The CDR3 coding sequence is TGTGCCAGCAGTGTATGGGGGCAGGACACCCCCTACGAGCAGTACTTC.